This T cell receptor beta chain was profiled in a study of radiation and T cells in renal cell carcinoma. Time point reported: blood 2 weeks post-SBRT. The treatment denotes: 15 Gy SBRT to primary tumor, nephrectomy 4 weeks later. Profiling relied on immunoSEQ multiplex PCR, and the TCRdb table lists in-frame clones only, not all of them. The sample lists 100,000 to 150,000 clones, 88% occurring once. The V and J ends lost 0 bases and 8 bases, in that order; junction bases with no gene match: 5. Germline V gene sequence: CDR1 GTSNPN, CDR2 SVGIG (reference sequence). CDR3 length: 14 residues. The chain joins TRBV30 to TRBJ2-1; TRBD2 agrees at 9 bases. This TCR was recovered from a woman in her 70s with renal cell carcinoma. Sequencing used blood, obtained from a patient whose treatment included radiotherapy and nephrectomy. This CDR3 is CAWSVAGGLHEQFF. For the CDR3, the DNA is TGTGCCTGGAGTGTGGCGGGGGGGCTGCATGAGCAGTTCTTC.